The next 21 T cell receptor beta chains were all read from a single sample in a study of identical twins. MiXCR, applied by TCRdb to the 5' RACE reads, yields one record per CDR3 protein. The profile shows a few hundred thousand distinct CDR3 sequences, approximately 9.6% of them singletons. These same records also appear under a second study, on yellow fever vaccine responses in identical twins.

Sequencing was done on a sample of PBMCs. The receptor source for this set is a young woman in good health.

The chain has TRBV27 and TRBJ2-2; 8 bases line up with TRBD2. J lost 4 bases, V lost 7 bases, and 5 bases had no gene match. CDR1 is MNHEY, CDR2 SMNVEV, per germline (reference sequence). The CDR3 length is 14 residues. CDR3 protein: CASNGGAVTGELFF. CDR3 in DNA: TGTGCCAGCAACGGGGGGGCGGTCACCGGGGAGCTGTTTTTT.

This clonotype was seen many times. The rearrangement uses TRBV20-1 and TRBJ2-7; 8 bases match TRBD2. The CDR3 runs to 13 residues. Germline V gene data show CDR1 as DFQATT and CDR2 as SNEGSKA (reference sequence). Germline trimming cut 2 bases from V and 1 base from J; bases unmatched to any gene: 1. As DNA, the CDR3 is TGCAGTGCTAGAAAGCGGGAGTCCTACGAGCAGTACTTC. It is translated as CSARKRESYEQYF.

This clonotype was detected many times. V usage is TRBV6-5 and J usage is TRBJ1-5; D is unclear. CDR3 size: 14 residues. Germline-derived CDR1 and CDR2 are MNHEY and SVGAGI. Trimming pared 2 bases from V and 2 bases from J, leaving 7 bases between. CDR3: CASSYRAGNQPQHF. CDR3 nucleotide sequence: TGTGCCAGCAGTTACAGGGCGGGCAATCAGCCCCAGCATTTT.

The chain carries TRBV5-1 and TRBJ2-7; TRBD2 agrees at 9 bases. The CDR3 is 16 amino acids. Germline values: CDR1 SGHRS, CDR2 YFSETQ. The J segment lost 4 bases and the V segment lost 3 bases, leaving 11 bases of the junction unmatched. CDR3 region: CASSSRGGSGGYEQYF. Written as DNA, the CDR3 is TGCGCCAGCAGCTCCCGCGGGGGTAGCGGGGGATACGAGCAGTACTTC. The full variable domain, its missing parts supplied by reference TRBV5-1 and TRBJ2-7, is KAGVTQTPRYLIKTRGQQVTLSCSPISGHRSVSWYQQTPGQGLQFLFEYFSETQRNKGNFPGRFSGRQFSNSRSEMNVSTLELGDSALYLCASSSRGGSGGYEQYFGPGTRLTVT.

This clonotype was counted at least ten times. The rearrangement links TRBV12-3 or TRBV12-4 to TRBJ1-3; perhaps TRBD1 as D (5 bases). Trimming removed 6 bases from V and 0 bases from J, with 12 bases in between. The CDR3 contains 15 residues. The CDR3 region has the DNA TGTGCCAGCAGGAACACAGGCGTCTCTGGAAACACCATATATTTT. Translating it yields CASRNTGVSGNTIYF.

This clonotype was picked up a small number of times. The chain has TRBV7-3 and TRBJ2-7; possibly TRBD1 or TRBD2 for D (5 bases each). V was pared by 2 bases and J by 3 bases, with 11 bases between. From germline, CDR1 is SGHTA and CDR2 FQGTGA. The CDR3 length is 14 residues. The CDR3: CASSLFGGDYEQYF. In DNA, the CDR3 is TGTGCCAGCAGCTTATTTGGGGGAGACTACGAGCAGTACTTC.

V is TRBV10-1 and J is TRBJ2-5; D ambiguous. The germline V gene has CDR1 WNHNN and CDR2 SYGVQD (reference sequence). The CDR3 sequence is 14 residues long. V dropped 3 bases and J dropped 1 base, with 9 bases sitting between them. The CDR3 DNA reads TGCGCCAGCAGTGATGGAGCGCTCCAAGAGACCCAGTACTTC. Translating gives CASSDGALQETQYF.

As to this clonotype: Germline and junction disagree at one end, which may indicate a read error. The rearrangement joins TRBV7-7 to TRBJ2-5, with 8 bases that match TRBD2. This CDR3 is 19 amino acids long. The germline V gene has CDR1 SSHAT and CDR2 FNYEAQ (reference sequence). DNA of the CDR3: TGTGCTAGCAGCTTAGCGCCGGGACACTTTAGCGGGACTGGAGAGACCCAGTACTTC. Amino acid sequence: CASSLAPGHFSGTGETQYF.

This clonotype has just a few counts. The V gene is TRBV10-3, the J gene TRBJ2-1; the D is unclear. The germline V gene encodes CDR1 ENHRY and CDR2 SYGVKD. The CDR3 spans 13 residues. V was trimmed by 0 bases and J by 8 bases, leaving 8 bases between them. CDR3 in amino acids: CAISESRGDEQFF. The CDR3 DNA follows: TGTGCCATCAGTGAGTCGAGAGGAGATGAGCAGTTCTTC.

CDR3 loop: CASSSTLGPNEQFF. CDR3 DNA sequence: TGTGCCAGCAGTTCGACTTTGGGCCCGAATGAGCAGTTCTTC. V is TRBV6-2 or TRBV6-3 and J is TRBJ2-1; D is ambiguous. The CDR3 contains 14 residues. The V gene's germline CDR1 is MNHEY and CDR2 SVGEGT. V was pared by 4 bases and J by 7 bases, with 14 bases between.

This clonotype was recorded a few times. The chain couples TRBV6-5 to TRBJ2-1; 9 bases map to TRBD1. The CDR3 sequence is 15 residues long. V lost 0 bases and J lost 12; bases outside the gene matches: 9. Germline V gene lookup returns CDR1 MNHEY and CDR2 SVGAGI. The CDR3 DNA sequence: TGTGCCAGCAGTTACTCAGGGGGGACAGGGCGATGGCAGTTCTTC. This translates into CASSYSGGTGRWQFF.

This clonotype occurred many times. The chain is built from TRBV12-3 or TRBV12-4 and TRBJ2-1; D remains unclear. Trimming removed 0 bases from V and 5 bases from J, with 5 bases in between. CDR3 length: 13 residues. The CDR3 sequence: CASSLAPNNEQFF. In DNA, the CDR3 is TGTGCCAGCAGTTTAGCCCCCAACAATGAGCAGTTCTTC.

This clonotype was seen many times. The genes are TRBV29-1 and TRBJ2-1; 7 bases map to TRBD2. Germline V gene lookup returns CDR1 SQVTM and CDR2 ANQGSEA. The CDR3 has 12 residues. V was pared by 2 bases and J by 7 bases, with 2 bases of the junction left unmatched. As DNA, the CDR3 is TGCAGCGTTGAACCCGGGGGGAATGAGCAGTTCTTC. Residues: CSVEPGGNEQFF.

The chain has TRBV11-2 and TRBJ2-1; 7 nucleotides line up with TRBD1. The germline gives CDR1 SGHAT, CDR2 FQNNGV. CDR3 length equals 18 residues. The trim removed 0 bases at V and 8 bases at J, leaving 16 bases unmatched. The CDR3 region is CASSLEAWDSFLLDEQFF. For the CDR3, the DNA is TGTGCCAGCAGCTTAGAGGCCTGGGACAGTTTTTTACTTGATGAGCAGTTCTTC.

This clonotype has at least ten counts. The chain has TRBV7-2 and TRBJ2-2; D could derive from TRBD1 or TRBD2 (6 bases each). The CDR3 consists of 16 residues. Per the germline V gene, CDR1 is SGHTA and CDR2 is FQGNSA. Trimming cost V 3 bases and J 5 bases, with 16 bases left between them. The DNA of the CDR3 is TGTGCCAGCAGCTTCGGTCTAGCGAGGGGGACCGGGGAGCTGTTTTTT. Translating it yields CASSFGLARGTGELFF.

This clonotype occurred many times. The chain couples TRBV9 to TRBJ2-7; a weak D match, TRBD2 (5 bases). From germline, CDR1 is SGDLS and CDR2 YYNGEE. The CDR3 covers 16 residues. The germline V and J ends were trimmed by 3 bases and 2 bases, with 18 bases remaining between them. The CDR3 here is CASSAHIPTRPYEQYF. The CDR3 coding sequence is TGTGCCAGCAGCGCACACATCCCCACTAGACCCTACGAGCAGTACTTC.

This clonotype showed up many times. This chain uses TRBV5-1 with TRBJ2-5; 9 nucleotides align to TRBD1. The germline V gene encodes CDR1 SGHRS and CDR2 YFSETQ. This CDR3 is built from 15 residues. The trim removed 4 bases at V and 5 bases at J, leaving 9 bases unmatched. The CDR3 is CASSPEQGAWETQYF. The CDR3 DNA sequence: TGCGCCAGCAGCCCTGAACAGGGGGCTTGGGAGACCCAGTACTTC.

This clonotype has ten or more counts. The V call is TRBV3-1, the J call TRBJ1-2, with a possible D match to TRBD1 (6 bases). Trimming stripped 4 bases from V and 6 bases from J, with 15 bases between. From germline, CDR1 is LGHDT and CDR2 YNNKEL (reference sequence). The CDR3 length is 14 residues. CDR3 loop: CASSRDWTENGYTF. DNA of the CDR3: TGTGCCAGCAGCCGGGACTGGACAGAGAATGGCTACACCTTC. Supplemented by reference TRBV3-1 and TRBJ1-2, the full variable domain reads DTAVSQTPKYLVTQMGNDKSIKCEQNLGHDTMYWYKQDSKKFLKIMFSYNNKELIINETVPNRFSPKSPDKAHLNLHINSLELGDSAVYFCASSRDWTENGYTFGSGTRLTVV.

The chain combines TRBV25-1 with TRBJ1-1, with a weak D call TRBD1 (6 bases). The germline V gene encodes CDR1 MGHDK and CDR2 SYGVNS. CDR3 length equals 16 residues. The V end lost 4 bases, the J end lost 3 bases, and 18 bases lay between the germline ends. DNA of the CDR3: TGTGCCAGCAGTGCGCCCAACAGGGAGGTGTACACTGAAGCTTTCTTT. It is translated as CASSAPNREVYTEAFF.

This clonotype came up many times. The chain couples TRBV6-2 or TRBV6-3 to TRBJ2-1; 10 bases match TRBD2. The germline CDR1 and CDR2 sequences are MNHEY and SVGEGT. This CDR3 is built from 14 residues. V dropped 6 bases and J dropped 6; count of bases not matched to a gene: 5. This CDR3 is CASRPAGGFNEQFF. The CDR3 nucleotides read TGTGCCAGCAGGCCAGCGGGAGGGTTCAATGAGCAGTTCTTC.

V is TRBV10-2 and J is TRBJ1-1, with D hard to call. Germline lookup yields CDR1 WSHSY and CDR2 SAAADI. V was pared by 8 bases and J by 5 bases, with 15 bases between. The CDR3 loop spans 13 amino acids. The CDR3 DNA follows: TGCGCCAGCGGAAGGGTCCCGGGGACTGAAGCTTTCTTT. This sequence encodes CASGRVPGTEAFF.